A single sample is the source of the 26 T cell receptor beta chains below, sequenced in a study of T cell changes during pregnancy in multiple sclerosis. Sequenced by immunoSEQ multiplex PCR; TCRdb stores in-frame clones only, minus some. The sample lists some 38,000 clones, about 90% occurring once. The sample here was CD4+ T cells from peripheral blood mononuclear cells, taken in the third trimester of pregnancy. The receptors here all came from a female donor in good health, enrolled as a control in a pregnancy study.

The chain carries TRBV7-2 and TRBJ2-7; 9 bases are a match to TRBD2. Germline values: CDR1 SGHTA, CDR2 FQGNSA. Trimming removed 2 bases from V and 2 bases from J; junction bases left unmatched: 1. CDR3 size: 14 residues. DNA of the CDR3: TGTGCCAGCAGCTTACTAGCGGGGCCCTACGAGCAGTACTTC. This gives the protein CASSLLAGPYEQYF.

In nucleotides, the CDR3 is TGTGCCAGTAGTATAGATCCGCTAGCGGGAGTATACGAGCAGTACTTC. Residues: CASSIDPLAGVYEQYF. The genes are TRBV19 and TRBJ2-7; 10 bases agree with TRBD2. Per germline, CDR1 LNHDA and CDR2 SQIVND (reference sequence). The J segment lost 4 bases and the V segment lost 0 bases, leaving 6 bases of the junction unmatched. There are 16 residues in the CDR3.

This clone has just a few counts. This sequence joins TRBV6-5 and TRBJ1-6; perhaps TRBD1 as D (5 bases). Trimming shortened V by 10 bases and J by 7 bases, and 11 bases separated the two germline ends. This CDR3 comprises 12 residues. The germline CDR1 and CDR2 sequences are MNHEY and SVGAGI. The CDR3 nucleotides are TGTGCCATAGGGGAGGAGAATTCACCCCTCCACTTT. Its translation: CAIGEENSPLHF.

For the CDR3, the DNA is TGTGCCTGGAGTGTCCGTACAGGGCAAGAGACCCAGTACTTC. Its translation is CAWSVRTGQETQYF. This chain joins TRBV30 and TRBJ2-5, with D tentatively TRBD1 (6 bases). Germline V gives CDR1 GTSNPN, CDR2 SVGIG (reference sequence). This CDR3 spans 14 amino acids. V was cut by 0 bases and J by 2 bases, with 10 bases left in between.

This clone has just a few counts. V gene TRBV7-2 combines with J gene TRBJ1-5; TRBD1 agrees at 9 bases. CDR1 and CDR2 from the germline V gene are SGHTA and FQGNSA. The CDR3 extends over 15 amino acids. Germline trimming cut 5 bases from V and 2 bases from J; bases unmatched to any gene: 4. The CDR3 DNA reads as TGTGCCAGCAGCCCACGGACAGGGGGCAATCAGCCCCAGCATTTT. This sequence encodes CASSPRTGGNQPQHF.

The chain uses TRBV11-3 and TRBJ2-5; tentatively, D is TRBD2 (6 bases). Germline V gives CDR1 SGHNT, CDR2 YENEEA. The CDR3 has 14 residues. With 1 base removed from V and 2 bases from J, the gap between germline ends came to 8 bases. The DNA of the CDR3 is TGTGCCAGCAGCTTAGCGGGAGCGCAAGAGACCCAGTACTTC. Encoded protein: CASSLAGAQETQYF.

The chain carries TRBV7-2 and TRBJ2-7; TRBD2 aligns across 9 bases. With V trimmed by 3 bases and J by 1 base, 4 bases remained unmatched. From germline, CDR1 is SGHTA and CDR2 FQGNSA. The CDR3 runs 15 residues. CDR3 nucleotide sequence: TGTGCCAGCAGCTTCGGTCTAGCGGGATCCTACGAGCAGTACTTC. It yields the protein CASSFGLAGSYEQYF. The full variable domain, in which reference TRBV7-2 and TRBJ2-7 provide the parts outside the CDR3, is GAGVSQSPSNKVTEKGKDVELRCDPISGHTALYWYRQSLGQGLEFLIYFQGNSAPDKSGLPSDRFSAERTGGSVSTLTIQRTQQEDSAVYLCASSFGLAGSYEQYFGPGTRLTVT.

The count of this clone is one. The chain employs TRBV7-2 and TRBJ2-1; no definite D call. From germline, CDR1 is SGHTA and CDR2 FQGNSA. Trimming pared 3 bases from V and 0 bases from J, leaving 12 bases between. The CDR3 has 16 residues. CDR3 amino acids: CASSFHYASSYNEQFF. CDR3 coding DNA: TGTGCCAGCAGCTTCCACTACGCTAGCTCCTACAATGAGCAGTTCTTC.

The CDR3 DNA reads as TGCGCCAGCAGCGGAAGAGGGGGTCTCTCAGGAAACACCATATATTTT. Encoded protein: CASSGRGGLSGNTIYF. The chain uses TRBV5-1 and TRBJ1-3; a possible D gene is TRBD1 (6 bases). Germline CDR1 and CDR2: SGHRS and YFSETQ. The CDR3 extends over 16 amino acids. V was shortened by 4 bases and J by 4 bases, with 18 bases between the two germline ends.

The J gene is TRBJ1-2, the V gene TRBV14, with TRBD1 matching over 11 bases. The CDR3 covers 14 residues. Germline V gene sequence: CDR1 SGHDN, CDR2 FVKESK. The V segment lost 6 bases and the J segment 5 bases; nucleotides outside the gene matches: 5. CDR3 DNA sequence: TGTGCCAGCAGAGGACAGGGGGCGCAATATGGCTACACCTTC. This encodes CASRGQGAQYGYTF.

The chain joins TRBV10-1 to TRBJ2-2; D uncertain. V lost 9 bases to trimming and J lost 0 bases, with 17 bases between them. Germline V gene data show CDR1 as WNHNN and CDR2 as SYGVQD (reference sequence). This CDR3 comprises 16 residues. The CDR3 reads CARNYSRRTNTGELFF. The CDR3 DNA sequence: TGCGCCAGAAACTACTCTAGGCGGACGAACACCGGGGAGCTGTTTTTT.

The chain joins TRBV19 to TRBJ2-7; TRBD1 matches at 7 bases. This CDR3 has 14 residues. Germline V lookup: CDR1 LNHDA, CDR2 SQIVND (reference sequence). Germline trimming cut 4 bases from V and 1 base from J; bases unmatched to any gene: 4. CDR3 coding DNA: TGTGCCAGTAGTAATGCAGGGGGTTCCTACGAGCAGTACTTC. It translates to CASSNAGGSYEQYF.

This clone appeared once. The chain carries TRBV29-1 and TRBJ2-1; a possible D gene is TRBD2 (5 bases). Trimming cost V 6 bases and J 7 bases, with 7 bases left between them. Germline CDR1 and CDR2: SQVTM and ANQGSEA. This CDR3 comprises 10 residues. Here the CDR3 DNA reads TGCAGCGTCGGGAATAATGAGCAGTTCTTC. Residues: CSVGNNEQFF.

A few counts support this clone. The rearrangement uses TRBV7-8 and TRBJ1-2, with TRBD1 identical over 8 bases. V trimming: 5 bases; J trimming: 1 base; junction bases outside the gene matches: 9. The CDR3 totals 16 residues. Germline-derived CDR1 and CDR2 are SGHVS and FQNEAQ. CDR3 residues: CASSPKTGVDNYGYTF. DNA for the CDR3: TGTGCCAGCAGCCCAAAGACAGGGGTGGATAACTATGGCTACACCTTC.

V is TRBV5-1 and J is TRBJ1-1; D might be TRBD1 (5 bases). Germline assignment: CDR1 SGHRS and CDR2 YFSETQ. Trimming removed 3 bases at V and 4 bases at J, with 16 bases between. This CDR3 spans 15 amino acids. The CDR3 DNA sequence: TGCGCCAGCAGCTGGGGCGGGGCGGGGAGCACTGAAGCTTTCTTT. Protein sequence: CASSWGGAGSTEAFF.

The J gene is TRBJ2-1, the V gene TRBV9, with 12 bases fitting TRBD2. Per the germline V gene, CDR1 is SGDLS and CDR2 is YYNGEE. The CDR3 has 16 residues. The V gene end was trimmed by 4 bases and the J gene end by 8 bases; junction bases not matched to a gene: 10. The CDR3 DNA reads TGTGCCAGCAGCCGGTCGACTAGCGGGAGAAGCGATGAGCAGTTCTTC. Protein product: CASSRSTSGRSDEQFF.

The V and J genes are TRBV19 and TRBJ2-1, with D uncertain. The CDR3 covers 12 residues. Trimming removed 4 bases from V and 9 bases from J, with 10 bases in between. Germline-derived CDR1 and CDR2 are LNHDA and SQIVND (reference sequence). The CDR3 sequence is CASSRFESEQFF. CDR3 nucleotides: TGTGCCAGTAGTAGGTTCGAGAGTGAGCAGTTCTTC.

This sequence joins TRBV2 and TRBJ1-6; TRBD1 is a possible D gene (6 bases). This CDR3 comprises 16 residues. Trimming removed 7 bases from V and 5 bases from J, with 18 bases in between. CDR1 and CDR2 from the germline V gene are SNHLY and FYNNEI. Here the CDR3 DNA reads TGTGCCAGCAACACAGGGTTTCGGCTGGATAATTCACCCCTCCACTTT. It translates to CASNTGFRLDNSPLHF.

The chain combines TRBV6-5 with TRBJ1-5, with D possibly being TRBD1 (5 bases). The V gene lost 0 bases and the J gene lost 4 bases, with 10 bases spanning the gap. The CDR3 has 15 amino acids. Germline V gives CDR1 MNHEY, CDR2 SVGAGI. DNA for the CDR3: TGTGCCAGCAGTTACTCTGTGGGGGGGAATCAGCCCCAGCATTTT. It encodes CASSYSVGGNQPQHF.

The chain employs TRBV28 and TRBJ2-3, with 12 bases identical to TRBD2. CDR3 length equals 15 residues. V shed 4 bases and J 3 bases; nucleotides not matched to a gene: 2. CDR1 MDHEN and CDR2 SYDVKM come from the germline V gene. The DNA for the CDR3 is TGTGCCAGCAGTTCTGGACTAGCGGGGACAGATACGCAGTATTTT. Translation gives CASSSGLAGTDTQYF.

The chain carries TRBV28 and TRBJ2-4, with unresolved D. Germline CDR1 is MDHEN and CDR2 is SYDVKM. V lost 3 bases and J lost 9, with 12 bases in between. The CDR3 runs 13 residues. The CDR3 coding sequence is TGTGCCAGCAGTTTTCCTAGTCTGGGCATTCAGTACTTC. Translation gives CASSFPSLGIQYF. The full variable domain, with the rest looked up from reference TRBV28 and TRBJ2-4, is DVKVTQSSRYLVKRTGEKVFLECVQDMDHENMFWYRQDPGLGLRLIYFSYDVKMKEKGDIPEGYSVSREKKERFSLILESASTNQTSMYLCASSFPSLGIQYFGAGTRLSVL.

This chain joins TRBV30 and TRBJ1-3; the D is unclear. The V gene lost 4 bases and the J gene lost 7 bases, with 14 bases spanning the gap. Germline V gene lookup returns CDR1 GTSNPN and CDR2 SVGIG (reference sequence). The CDR3 totals 13 residues. CDR3 region: CAWNPAAGNTIYF. The CDR3 coding sequence is TGTGCCTGGAACCCGGCCGCCGGGAACACCATATATTTT.

J is TRBJ2-6 and V is TRBV5-1, with a weak D call TRBD1 (6 bases). Trimming removed 3 bases at V and 0 bases at J, with 22 bases between. Germline-derived CDR1 and CDR2 are SGHRS and YFSETQ. This CDR3 region has 20 residues. The CDR3 nucleotides are TGCGCCAGCAGCTCGCTAGGGGGAGCCGGGGCCGACTCTGGGGCCAACGTCCTGACTTTC. Amino acids: CASSSLGGAGADSGANVLTF.

This chain uses TRBV2 with TRBJ2-1; TRBD2 might be the D (5 bases). Germline assignment: CDR1 SNHLY and CDR2 FYNNEI. The CDR3 covers 15 residues. The V gene lost 6 bases and the J gene lost 4 bases, with 16 bases spanning the gap. This CDR3 is CASRPDSRPYNEQFF. DNA of the CDR3: TGTGCCAGCAGGCCGGACTCGAGACCTTACAATGAGCAGTTCTTC. The full variable domain, in which reference TRBV2 and TRBJ2-1 provide the parts outside the CDR3, is EPEVTQTPSHQVTQMGQEVILRCVPISNHLYFYWYRQILGQKVEFLVSFYNNEISEKSEIFDDQFSVERPDGSNFTLKIRSTKLEDSAMYFCASRPDSRPYNEQFFGPGTRLTVL.

The chain employs TRBV6-1 and TRBJ1-2; perhaps TRBD1 as D (6 bases). The CDR3 has 15 amino acids. V was clipped by 5 bases and J by 1 base, with 14 bases between them. Germline CDR1 is MNHNS and CDR2 is SASEGT. The CDR3 nucleotides are TGTGCCAGCAGTCGCGGGGGGGCTGGTAACTATGGCTACACCTTC. Amino acid sequence: CASSRGGAGNYGYTF.

The chain uses TRBV30 and TRBJ2-2, with TRBD2 identical over 10 bases. Looked up from germline, CDR1 is GTSNPN and CDR2 is SVGIG (reference sequence). This CDR3 contains 17 residues. The trim removed 1 base at V and 2 bases at J, leaving 7 bases unmatched. CDR3 sequence reads: CAWSGLAGFFNTGELFF. The CDR3 DNA sequence: TGTGCCTGGAGTGGACTAGCGGGCTTCTTCAACACCGGGGAGCTGTTTTTT.